This TCR beta chain was observed in a study of spatial heterogeneity in lung cancer. Time point specified: sample taken at primary tumor resection. In each case, whole RNA from tumor, nontumor lung or frozen PBMC was sequenced unsorted. This clonotype has ten or more counts. Each TCR cDNA molecule carried a unique molecular identifier. TCRdb ran MiXCR on the 5' RACE reads and lists one entry per CDR3 protein. The sample has tens of thousands of distinct CDR3 sequences, around 13% seen once. The CDR3 extends over 15 amino acids. Sequenced here: PBMCs, sampled at surgery. This sequence originates from a male donor with early-stage non-small cell lung cancer. This chain links TRBV21-1 with TRBJ1-1. TRBV21-1 is tagged as a pseudogene. CDR3 in amino acids: CASSKDPGMNTEAFF. DNA of the CDR3: TGTGCCAGCAGCAAAGATCCAGGCATGAACACTGAAGCTTTCTTT.